This T cell receptor beta chain emerged from a study of post-analysis software for immune sequencing data. Study background: The disease courses covered relapsing-remitting, secondary progressive and progressive-relapsing multiple sclerosis. Findings of the study overall: Higher frequency in patients than in controls was seen for roughly five TRBV segments, with TRBV5-6, TRBV5-1 and TRBV20-1 among them. Diversity measured as normalized Chao1 was significantly lower in multiple sclerosis patients than in controls.

Between the trimmed V and J ends, which lost 3 bases and 7 bases, there was a span of 8 bases. The CDR3 length is 12 residues. On this clonotype: The antigen remains unidentified.

Each TCR beta cDNA library carried unique molecular identifiers. MiXCR, run by TCRdb on the PCR reads, gives a single entry per CDR3 protein. The top ten hold 4.9% of the sample, which has 650,000 to 850,000 distinct CDR3 sequences, under 60% seen once. The rearrangement joins TRBV12-3 or TRBV12-4 to TRBJ2-3, with TRBD2 as a possible D gene (5 bases). The source of this sequence is a girl aged 10-17 years with multiple sclerosis. What was sequenced was blood. The CDR3 nucleotides are TGTGCCAGCAGTTTTCGGGGTTATACGCAGTATTTT. Amino acid sequence: CASSFRGYTQYF.